A single sample gave rise to the 5 T cell receptor beta chains below, sequenced in a study of OX40 agonist ivuxolimab in advanced cancers. The method was immunoSEQ multiplex PCR; TCRdb's version includes in-frame clones alone and lacks a portion of them. Among 85,000 to 100,000 clones listed, less than 95% were seen once. Sequenced material: CD4+ or CD8+ T cells sorted from blood, taken in a trial of the OX40 agonist ivuxolimab. These receptors were taken from an adult with an advanced solid tumor such as melanoma, head and neck, liver or kidney cancer.

The chain recombines TRBV6-5 with TRBJ2-3; TRBD1 matches at 10 bases. Germline trimming cut 2 bases from V and 4 bases from J; bases unmatched to any gene: 3. The V gene's germline CDR1 is MNHEY and CDR2 SVGAGI. This CDR3 has 15 residues. CDR3 amino acids: CASSYRGQGSDTQYF. DNA of the CDR3: TGTGCCAGCAGTTACCGGGGACAGGGGTCAGATACGCAGTATTTT.

The rearrangement links TRBV5-4 to TRBJ1-4; D gene uncertain. Trimming shortened V by 0 bases and J by 3 bases, and 9 bases separated the two germline ends. From germline, CDR1 is SGHNT and CDR2 YYREEE (reference sequence). The CDR3 has 15 amino acids. DNA for the CDR3: TGTGCCAGCAGCTTGGAGGTCGGCCCTAATGAAAAACTGTTTTTT. Protein: CASSLEVGPNEKLFF. Combining the CDR3 with reference TRBV5-4 and TRBJ1-4 gives the whole variable domain ETGVTQSPTHLIKTRGQQVTLRCSSQSGHNTVSWYQQALGQGPQFIFQYYREEENGRGNFPPRFSGLQFPNYSSELNVNALELDDSALYLCASSLEVGPNEKLFFGSGTQLSVL.

The chain has TRBV5-5 and TRBJ1-3; D is unclear. There are 14 residues in the CDR3. V gave up 0 bases and J gave up 3 bases, with 7 bases separating them. In germline, CDR1 is SGHKS, CDR2 YYEKEE (reference sequence). CDR3 loop: CASSLVGFGNTIYF. CDR3 nucleotides: TGTGCCAGCAGCTTGGTTGGGTTTGGAAACACCATATATTTT.

The rearrangement links TRBV19 to TRBJ1-3, with TRBD1 matching 12 bases. V lost 5 bases and J lost 3; bases outside the gene matches: 8. Germline CDR1 LNHDA, CDR2 SQIVND (reference sequence). CDR3 length equals 17 residues. CDR3 region: CASSVTGTGGIGNTIYF. CDR3 in DNA: TGTGCCAGTAGTGTCACCGGGACAGGGGGCATTGGAAACACCATATATTTT. Full variable domain (missing parts from reference TRBV19 and TRBJ1-3): DGGITQSPKYLFRKEGQNVTLSCEQNLNHDAMYWYRQDPGQGLRLIYYSQIVNDFQKGDIAEGYSVSREKKESFPLTVTSAQKNPTAFYLCASSVTGTGGIGNTIYFGEGSWLTVV.

The chain combines TRBV5-5 with TRBJ1-3; D remains unclear. V was pared by 4 bases and J by 0 bases, with 20 bases between. Germline-derived CDR1 and CDR2 are SGHKS and YYEKEE (reference sequence). This CDR3 is built from 18 residues. This CDR3 reads CASSLEGWAGLSGNTIYF. For the CDR3, the DNA is TGTGCCAGCAGCCTGGAGGGTTGGGCAGGCCTCTCTGGAAACACCATATATTTT.